The source of this T cell receptor beta chain is a study of blood T cell repertoires in COVID-19. Across the whole study: Whether acute or convalescent, the COVID-19 samples came from the United States, Italy and Spain.

The ends lost 0 bases at V and 0 bases at J; junction bases unmatched: 2. The germline gives CDR1 SGHTA, CDR2 FQGNSA. The CDR3 totals 16 residues. In the authors' methods: Estimated nucleated cell counts came from reference gene primer amplification. The protocol was immunoSEQ multiplex PCR, while the TCRdb copy is restricted to in-frame clones and leaves out a portion. V and J calls and clone size are copied from that table; D and trimming were computed from the DNA. The sample records approximately 120,000 clones, 77% being singletons. Sequenced input: peripheral blood. The chain joins TRBV7-2 to TRBJ2-7, with TRBD2 identical over 10 bases. The sequence came from a man older than 75 with acute or convalescent COVID-19. The CDR3 sequence: CASSLASGGASYEQYF. In nucleotides, the CDR3 is TGTGCCAGCAGCTTAGCCAGCGGGGGGGCCTCCTACGAGCAGTACTTC. Variable domain in full (rest from reference TRBV7-2 and TRBJ2-7): GAGVSQSPSNKVTEKGKDVELRCDPISGHTALYWYRQSLGQGLEFLIYFQGNSAPDKSGLPSDRFSAERTGGSVSTLTIQRTQQEDSAVYLCASSLASGGASYEQYFGPGTRLTVT.